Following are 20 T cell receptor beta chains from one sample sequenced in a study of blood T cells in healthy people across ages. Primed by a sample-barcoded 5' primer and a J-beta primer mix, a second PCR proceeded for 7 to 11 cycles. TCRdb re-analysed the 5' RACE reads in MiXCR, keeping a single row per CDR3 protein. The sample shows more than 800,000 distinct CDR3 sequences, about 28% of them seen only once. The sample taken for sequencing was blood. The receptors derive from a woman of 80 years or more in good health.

The CDR3 sequence is CASSEALHNEQFF. CDR3 bases: TGTGCCAGCAGTGAAGCACTACACAATGAGCAGTTCTTC. This rearrangement joins TRBV12-3 or TRBV12-4 to TRBJ2-1, with D unresolved. This CDR3 has 13 residues. Trimming pared 5 bases from V and 5 bases from J, leaving 10 bases between.

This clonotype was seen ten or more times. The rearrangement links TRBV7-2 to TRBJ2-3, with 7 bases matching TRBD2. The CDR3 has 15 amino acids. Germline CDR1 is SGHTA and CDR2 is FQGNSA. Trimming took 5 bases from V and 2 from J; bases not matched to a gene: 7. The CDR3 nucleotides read TGTGCCAGCAGCCAGCGGGGCGGAAACACAGATACGCAGTATTTT. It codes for CASSQRGGNTDTQYF.

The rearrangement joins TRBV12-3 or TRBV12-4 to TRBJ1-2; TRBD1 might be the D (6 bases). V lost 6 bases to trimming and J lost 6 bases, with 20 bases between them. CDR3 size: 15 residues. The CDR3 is CASSSRGREHNGYTF. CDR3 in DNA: TGTGCCAGCAGCTCCAGGGGCAGGGAGCATAATGGCTACACCTTC.

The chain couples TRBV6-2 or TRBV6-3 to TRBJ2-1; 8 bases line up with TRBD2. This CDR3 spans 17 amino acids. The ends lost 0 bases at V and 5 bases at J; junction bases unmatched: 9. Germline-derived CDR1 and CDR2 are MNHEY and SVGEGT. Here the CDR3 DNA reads TGTGCCAGCAGTTACTCGGTTTTGGTAGCGGGAAACAATGAGCAGTTCTTC. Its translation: CASSYSVLVAGNNEQFF.

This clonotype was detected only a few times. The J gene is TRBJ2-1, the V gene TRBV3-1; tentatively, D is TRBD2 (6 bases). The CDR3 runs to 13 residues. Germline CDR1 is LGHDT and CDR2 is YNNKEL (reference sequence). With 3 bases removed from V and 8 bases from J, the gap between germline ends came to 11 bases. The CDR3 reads CASSQRGLDEQFF. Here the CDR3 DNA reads TGTGCCAGCAGCCAGCGGGGATTGGATGAGCAGTTCTTC.

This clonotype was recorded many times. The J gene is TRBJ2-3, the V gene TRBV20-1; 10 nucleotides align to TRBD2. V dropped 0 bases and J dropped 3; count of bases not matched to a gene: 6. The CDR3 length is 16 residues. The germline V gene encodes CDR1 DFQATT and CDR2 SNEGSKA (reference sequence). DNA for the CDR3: TGCAGTGCTAGAGATATCGCTAGCGGGGGTACAGATACGCAGTATTTT. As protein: CSARDIASGGTDTQYF.

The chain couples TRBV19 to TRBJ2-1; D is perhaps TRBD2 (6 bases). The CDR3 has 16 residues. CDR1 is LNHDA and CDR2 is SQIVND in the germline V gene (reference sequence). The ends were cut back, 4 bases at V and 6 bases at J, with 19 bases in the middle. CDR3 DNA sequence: TGTGCCAGTAGTAGAAGGCCGGGACTGGGCTTCAATGAGCAGTTCTTC. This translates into CASSRRPGLGFNEQFF.

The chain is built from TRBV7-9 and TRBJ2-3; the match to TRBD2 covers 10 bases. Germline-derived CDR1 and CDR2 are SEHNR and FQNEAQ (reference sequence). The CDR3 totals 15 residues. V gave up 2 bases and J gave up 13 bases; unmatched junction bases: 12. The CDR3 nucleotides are TGTGCCAGCAGCTTACGGGTAGCGGGGGGCGGTGAGAAGTATTTT. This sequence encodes CASSLRVAGGGEKYF.

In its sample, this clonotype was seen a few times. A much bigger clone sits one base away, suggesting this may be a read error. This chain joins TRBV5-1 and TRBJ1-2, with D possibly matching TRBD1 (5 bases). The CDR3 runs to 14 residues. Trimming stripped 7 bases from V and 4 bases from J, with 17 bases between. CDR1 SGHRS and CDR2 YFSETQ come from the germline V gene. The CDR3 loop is CASGYGWDLYGYTF. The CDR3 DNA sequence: TGCGCCAGCGGCTATGGTTGGGACCTCTATGGCTACACCTTC. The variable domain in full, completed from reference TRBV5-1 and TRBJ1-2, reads KAGVTQTPRYLIKTRGQQVTLSCSPISGHRSVSWYQQTPGQGLQFLFEYFSETQRNKGNFPGRFSGRQFSNSRSEMNVSTLELGDSALYLCASGYGWDLYGYTFGSGTRLTVV.

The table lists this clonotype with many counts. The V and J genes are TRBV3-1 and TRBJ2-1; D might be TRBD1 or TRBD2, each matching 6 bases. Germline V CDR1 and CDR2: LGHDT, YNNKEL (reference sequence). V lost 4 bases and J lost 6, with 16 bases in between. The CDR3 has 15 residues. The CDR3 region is CASSRGAQSLNEQFF. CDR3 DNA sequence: TGTGCCAGCAGCCGGGGGGCCCAATCCCTCAATGAGCAGTTCTTC.

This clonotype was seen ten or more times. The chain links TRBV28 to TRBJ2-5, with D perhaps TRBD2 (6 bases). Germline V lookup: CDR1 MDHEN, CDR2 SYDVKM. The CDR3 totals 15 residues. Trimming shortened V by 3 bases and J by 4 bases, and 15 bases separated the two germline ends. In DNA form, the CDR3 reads TGTGCCAGCAGTTTCGCGGGACCGGCAGTAGAGACCCAGTACTTC. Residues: CASSFAGPAVETQYF.

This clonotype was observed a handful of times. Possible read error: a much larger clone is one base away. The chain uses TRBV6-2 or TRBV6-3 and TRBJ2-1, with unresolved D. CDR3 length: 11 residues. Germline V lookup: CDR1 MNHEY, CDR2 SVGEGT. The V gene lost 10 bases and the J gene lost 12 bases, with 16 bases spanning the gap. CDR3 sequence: CATETMDGQFF. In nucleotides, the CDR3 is TGTGCCACCGAGACCATGGATGGGCAGTTCTTC.

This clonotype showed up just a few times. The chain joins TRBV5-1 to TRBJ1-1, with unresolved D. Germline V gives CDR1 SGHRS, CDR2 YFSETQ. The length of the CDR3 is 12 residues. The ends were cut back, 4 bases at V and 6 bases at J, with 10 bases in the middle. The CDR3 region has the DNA TGCGCCAGCAGCGCAGGTTCGGCTGAAGCTTTCTTT. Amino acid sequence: CASSAGSAEAFF.

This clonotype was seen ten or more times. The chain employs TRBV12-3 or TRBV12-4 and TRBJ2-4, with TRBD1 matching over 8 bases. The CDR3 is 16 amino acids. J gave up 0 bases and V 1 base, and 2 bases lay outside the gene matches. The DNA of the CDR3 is TGTGCCAGCAGTTTAGGGACAGGGACAGCCAAAAACATTCAGTACTTC. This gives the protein CASSLGTGTAKNIQYF.

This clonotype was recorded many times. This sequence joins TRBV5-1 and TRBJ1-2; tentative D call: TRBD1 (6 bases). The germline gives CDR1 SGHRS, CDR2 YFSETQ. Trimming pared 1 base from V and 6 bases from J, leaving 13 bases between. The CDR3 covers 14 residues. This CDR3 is CASSLQMGADGYTF. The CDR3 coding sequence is TGCGCCAGCAGCTTGCAAATGGGGGCGGATGGCTACACCTTC.

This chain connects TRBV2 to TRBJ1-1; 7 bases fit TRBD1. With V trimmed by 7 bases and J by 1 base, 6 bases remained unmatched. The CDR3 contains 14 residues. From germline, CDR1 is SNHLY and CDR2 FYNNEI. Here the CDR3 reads CASNPGQKNTEAFF. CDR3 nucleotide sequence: TGTGCCAGCAATCCGGGACAGAAGAACACTGAAGCTTTCTTT.

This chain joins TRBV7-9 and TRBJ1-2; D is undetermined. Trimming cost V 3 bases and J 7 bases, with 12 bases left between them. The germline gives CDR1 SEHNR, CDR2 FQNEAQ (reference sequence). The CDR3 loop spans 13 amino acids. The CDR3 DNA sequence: TGTGCCAGCAGCTTGGGCGGGGAGGGTGGCTACACCTTC. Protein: CASSLGGEGGYTF.

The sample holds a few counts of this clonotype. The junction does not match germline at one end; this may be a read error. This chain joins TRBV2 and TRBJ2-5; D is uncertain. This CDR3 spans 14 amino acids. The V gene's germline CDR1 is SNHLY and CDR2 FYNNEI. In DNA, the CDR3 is TGTGCCGGCAGTGAAGCTAGGTCCCAAGAGACCCAGTACTTC. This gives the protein CAGSEARSQETQYF.

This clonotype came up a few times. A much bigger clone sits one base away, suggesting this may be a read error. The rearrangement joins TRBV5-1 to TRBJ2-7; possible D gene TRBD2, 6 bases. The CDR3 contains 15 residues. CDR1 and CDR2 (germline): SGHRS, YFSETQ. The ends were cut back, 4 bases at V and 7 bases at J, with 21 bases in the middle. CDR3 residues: CASSQGLRGYNEQYF. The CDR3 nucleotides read TGCGCCAGCAGCCAGGGACTGAGGGGTTACAATGAGCAGTACTTC.

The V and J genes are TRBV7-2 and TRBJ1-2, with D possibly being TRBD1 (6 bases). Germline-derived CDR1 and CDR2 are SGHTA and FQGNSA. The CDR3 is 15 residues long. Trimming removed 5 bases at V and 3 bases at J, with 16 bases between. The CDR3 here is CASSNRLGAYYGYTF. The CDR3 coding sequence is TGTGCCAGCAGCAACAGGCTGGGGGCCTACTATGGCTACACCTTC.